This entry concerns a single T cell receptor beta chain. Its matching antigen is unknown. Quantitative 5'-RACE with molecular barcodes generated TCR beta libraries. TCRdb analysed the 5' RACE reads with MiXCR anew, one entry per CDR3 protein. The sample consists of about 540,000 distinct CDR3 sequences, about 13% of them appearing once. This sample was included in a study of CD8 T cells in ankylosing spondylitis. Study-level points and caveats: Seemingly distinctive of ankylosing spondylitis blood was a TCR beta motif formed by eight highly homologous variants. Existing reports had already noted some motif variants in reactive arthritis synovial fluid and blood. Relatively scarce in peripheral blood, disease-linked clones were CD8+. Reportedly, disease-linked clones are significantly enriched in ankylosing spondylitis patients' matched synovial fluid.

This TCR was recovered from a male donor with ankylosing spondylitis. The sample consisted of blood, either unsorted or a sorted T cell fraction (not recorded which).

CDR3: CSARQGGAYGYTF. The DNA of the CDR3 is TGCAGTGCCCGACAGGGGGGAGCCTATGGCTACACCTTC. V and J are TRBV20-1 and TRBJ1-2; 9 bases align to TRBD1. The junction had 6 bases not matched to a gene; V was cut back by 6 bases and J by 4 bases. The CDR3 runs to 13 residues. Germline values: CDR1 DFQATT, CDR2 SNEGSKA (reference sequence).